This TCR beta chain originates from a study of identical twins. The CDR3 totals 15 residues. The ends were cut back, 0 bases at V and 4 bases at J, with 11 bases in the middle. CDR1 and CDR2 from the germline V gene are SGHRS and YFSETQ. TCRdb re-called the 5' RACE reads with MiXCR, one entry per CDR3 protein. The profile shows 1.5 million to 2 million distinct CDR3 sequences, about 32% of them singletons. The clonotype originates from a newborn girl in good health. Specimen: cord blood. This chain uses TRBV5-1 with TRBJ1-5; a possible D gene is TRBD1 (6 bases). CDR3 sequence reads: CASSLGQAKNQPQHF. The CDR3 region has the DNA TGCGCCAGCAGCTTGGGACAGGCTAAGAATCAGCCCCAGCATTTT.